This TCR beta chain was documented in a study of shared clonotypes between healthy human individuals. Overall study: The study drew on a couple of women and three men aged 18 to 49 as donors. Study-wide findings and caveats: Clonotype sharing among donors was thought likely to change with sequencing depth.

Methods used by the authors: ImmunoSEQ gave junction-only sequences without quality scores, so filtering differed. Profiling relied on immunoSEQ multiplex PCR, and the TCRdb table lists in-frame clones only, not all of them. That table is the source of V, J and clone size, and D and trimming were worked out from the DNA. Found here are 2.3 million or so clones, 80% to 95% of them singletons; the top ten hold approximately 0.4%. CDR1 is SGHRS and CDR2 is YFSETQ in the germline V gene. CDR3 size: 13 residues. V was trimmed by 6 bases and J by 4 bases, leaving 13 bases between them. In the case of this clone: The antigen is unknown.

CD45RA+ naive and CD45RA-negative memory subsets were separated from CD4+ cells. The J gene is TRBJ1-2, the V gene TRBV5-1; D unclear. This clonotype originated in a man aged 18-30 years in good health. Some clones in this sample may be carry-over from other donors' samples. The sample consisted of naive CD4+ T cells from PBMCs. Subset indicated: CD45RA+ positively selected. The CDR3 bases are TGCGCCAGCACCTGGACGGGATCCTATGGCTACACCTTC. It codes for CASTWTGSYGYTF.